Shown below are 3 T cell receptor beta chains from a single sample sequenced in a study of shared clonotypes between healthy human individuals. Clones were read by immunoSEQ multiplex PCR, and TCRdb kept only the in-frame ones, dropping some. The repertoire includes roughly 1 million clones, under 80% of them detected once, and less than 1.5% sits in the top ten. The specimen sequenced was memory CD4+ T cells sorted from blood. Subset meaning: CD45RA-negative fraction. The source of these receptors is a man aged 18 to 29 in good health.

The V and J genes are TRBV4-2 and TRBJ2-1; 7 bases agree with TRBD2. The trim removed 0 bases at V and 16 bases at J, leaving 12 bases unmatched. Germline V gene lookup returns CDR1 LGHNA and CDR2 YNFKEQ. The CDR3 contains 14 residues. The CDR3 DNA is TGTGCCAGCAGCCAAGATAGGACGGCGGGAGTGGGTTTCTTC. Translation gives CASSQDRTAGVGFF.

CDR3 nucleotides: TGTGCCAGTATATCATTTTCTGGAAACACCATATATTTT. Amino acid sequence: CASISFSGNTIYF. This chain uses TRBV19 with TRBJ1-3; D is uncertain. CDR3 length: 13 amino acids. Trimming left V 7 bases short and J 1 base short, with 8 bases between. Germline V gene sequence: CDR1 LNHDA, CDR2 SQIVND (reference sequence).

The genes are TRBV7-2 and TRBJ1-1; D ambiguous. The CDR3 has 14 amino acids. V shed 0 bases and J shed 1 base, with 6 bases lying between them. In germline, CDR1 is SGHTA, CDR2 FQGNSA. Here the CDR3 DNA reads TGTGCCAGCAGCTTAGCTGGCAGGAACACTGAAGCTTTCTTT. Translating it yields CASSLAGRNTEAFF. Together with reference TRBV7-2 and TRBJ1-1, the CDR3 gives the full variable domain: GAGVSQSPSNKVTEKGKDVELRCDPISGHTALYWYRQSLGQGLEFLIYFQGNSAPDKSGLPSDRFSAERTGGSVSTLTIQRTQQEDSAVYLCASSLAGRNTEAFFGQGTRLTVV.